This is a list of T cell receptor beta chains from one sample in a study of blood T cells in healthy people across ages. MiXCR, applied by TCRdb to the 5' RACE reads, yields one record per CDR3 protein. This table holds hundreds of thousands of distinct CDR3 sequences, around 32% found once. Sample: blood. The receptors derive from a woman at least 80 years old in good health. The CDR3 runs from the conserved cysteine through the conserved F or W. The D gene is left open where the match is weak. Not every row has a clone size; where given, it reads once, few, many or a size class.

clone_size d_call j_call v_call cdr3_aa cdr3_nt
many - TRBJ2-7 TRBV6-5 CASIAPRAPGEQYF TGTGCCAGCATCGCACCCCGGGCGCCAGGCGAGCAGTACTTC
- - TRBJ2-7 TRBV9 CASSVGGGAGLEQYF TGTGCCAGCAGCGTAGGTGGGGGAGCCGGGTTAGAGCAGTACTTC
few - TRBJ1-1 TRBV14 CASSQVGRGLATEAFF TGTGCCAGCAGCCAAGTTGGGAGGGGATTGGCCACTGAAGCTTTCTTT
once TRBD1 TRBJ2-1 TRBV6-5 CASSKGQGAPYNEQFF TGTGCCAGCAGTAAGGGACAGGGGGCGCCTTACAATGAGCAGTTCTTC
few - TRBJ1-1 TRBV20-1 CSARVDRRTEAFF TGCAGTGCTAGAGTGGACCGAAGGACTGAAGCTTTCTTT
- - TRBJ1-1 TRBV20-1 CSARDERDPRSTEAFF TGCAGTGCTAGAGATGAAAGGGACCCCCGTAGCACTGAAGCTTTCTTT
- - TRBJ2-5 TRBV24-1 CATSDPRAGQEETQYF TGTGCCACCAGTGATCCTCGCGCCGGGCAAGAAGAGACCCAGTACTTC
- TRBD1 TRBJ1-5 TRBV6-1 CASSVWTGSHQPQHF TGTGCCAGCAGTGTTTGGACAGGGAGCCATCAGCCCCAGCATTTT
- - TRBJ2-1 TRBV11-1 CASSRMDGAYNEQFF TGTGCCAGCAGCCGAATGGACGGCGCTTACAATGAGCAGTTCTTC
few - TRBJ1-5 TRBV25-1 CASSADGTRVPQHF TGTGCCAGCAGTGCCGACGGGACCCGTGTGCCCCAGCATTTT
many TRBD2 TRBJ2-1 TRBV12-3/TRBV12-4 CASSLMSSGGYEQFF TGTGCCAGCAGTTTAATGTCTAGCGGGGGGTATGAGCAGTTCTTC
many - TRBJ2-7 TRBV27 CASSPVALSPYEQYF TGTGCCAGCAGCCCGGTGGCCCTCTCCCCCTACGAGCAGTACTTC
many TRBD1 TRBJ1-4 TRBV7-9 CASSRSSPGGAEKLFF TGTGCCAGCAGCCGAAGCTCTCCAGGGGGCGCCGAAAAACTGTTTTTT
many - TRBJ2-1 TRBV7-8 CASSPLTGLQQFF TGTGCCAGCAGCCCTCTTACTGGACTACAGCAGTTCTTC
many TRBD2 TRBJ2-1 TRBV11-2 CASSLNGGALYNEQFF TGTGCCAGCAGCTTAAACGGGGGGGCCCTCTACAATGAGCAGTTCTTC
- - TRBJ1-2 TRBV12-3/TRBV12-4 CASSTLYGGPGYGYTF TGTGCCAGCAGCACACTTTACGGGGGCCCGGGCTATGGCTACACCTTC
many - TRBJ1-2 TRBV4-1 CASSQPGGGLGGYTF TGCGCCAGCAGCCAACCCGGGGGGGGACTCGGTGGCTACACCTTC
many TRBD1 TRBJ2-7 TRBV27 CASSFGTGDEQYF TGTGCCAGCAGTTTCGGGACAGGGGACGAGCAGTACTTC
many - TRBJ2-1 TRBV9 CASSGSYNEQFF TGTGCCAGCAGCGGTTCCTACAATGAGCAGTTCTTC
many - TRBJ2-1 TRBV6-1 CASKSPSSYNEQFF TGTGCCAGCAAAAGTCCGAGCTCCTACAATGAGCAGTTCTTC
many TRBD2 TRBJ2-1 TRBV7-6 CASSGAGGSNGEQFF TGTGCCAGCAGCGGGGCGGGGGGTTCGAACGGTGAGCAGTTCTTC
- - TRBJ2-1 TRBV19 CASSITVDRGEQFF TGTGCCAGTAGTATAACCGTGGATCGGGGTGAGCAGTTCTTC
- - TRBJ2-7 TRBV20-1 CSLTRGLNYEQYF TGCAGTCTGACTAGGGGACTCAACTACGAGCAGTACTTC
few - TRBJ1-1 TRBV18 CASPTSGGDTEAFF TGTGCCAGCCCAACCAGTGGGGGGGACACTGAAGCTTTCTTT
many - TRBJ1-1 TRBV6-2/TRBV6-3 CASSYSRFEAFF TGTGCCAGCAGTTACTCACGATTTGAAGCTTTCTTT
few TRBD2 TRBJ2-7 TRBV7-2 CASSLTGGVHYNEQYF TGTGCCAGCAGCTTAACCGGGGGGGTCCATTACAATGAGCAGTACTTC
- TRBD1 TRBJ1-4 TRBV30 CAWTPGQGLEKLFF TGTGCCTGGACTCCGGGACAGGGGCTCGAAAAACTGTTTTTT
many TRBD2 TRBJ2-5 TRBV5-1 CASTPSGGSPGQETQYF TGCGCCAGCACCCCTAGCGGGGGCTCCCCGGGTCAAGAGACCCAGTACTTC
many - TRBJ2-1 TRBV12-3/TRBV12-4 CASSFQSGEYEQFF TGTGCCAGCAGTTTTCAGTCAGGGGAATATGAGCAGTTCTTC